Below are 24 T cell receptor beta chains sequenced from a single sample in a study of lymphopenia after photon versus proton radiotherapy. Profiled with immunoSEQ multiplex PCR; TCRdb holds only in-frame clones, not every one. Among 50,000 to 65,000 clones, around 90% were seen once, and the ten largest hold roughly 13%. The starting material was peripheral blood, obtained from a patient treated with proton-based radiotherapy. The receptor set was obtained from a man aged 80 or over with esophageal cancer.

This clone was counted once. The chain links TRBV5-5 to TRBJ2-7; 9 bases align to TRBD1. Losses at the gene ends were 3 bases for V and 3 bases for J; bases not matched to a gene: 4. Germline CDR1 is SGHKS and CDR2 is YYEKEE (reference sequence). The CDR3 loop spans 14 amino acids. The CDR3 DNA reads as TGTGCCAGCAGCTCGGGACAGGGAAGCTACGAGCAGTACTTC. Its translation is CASSSGQGSYEQYF.

Of note for this clone: This specimen includes other DNA sequences encoding the same CDR3. This sequence joins TRBV7-8 and TRBJ2-7; no firm D call. This CDR3 contains 13 residues. The ends were cut back, 2 bases at V and 6 bases at J, with 11 bases in the middle. Germline-derived CDR1 and CDR2 are SGHVS and FQNEAQ. In nucleotides, the CDR3 is TGTGCCAGCAGCTTAATAGGGCCGGCCGAGCAGTACTTC. It translates to CASSLIGPAEQYF.

This chain joins TRBV5-1 and TRBJ2-7; D gene uncertain. The V and J ends lost 0 bases and 0 bases respectively, with 16 bases between them. Germline-derived CDR1 and CDR2 are SGHRS and YFSETQ. CDR3 length: 17 amino acids. The CDR3 nucleotides read TGCGCCAGCAGCTTGGCCGTTGTGCCTACCAGCTCCTACGAGCAGTACTTC. Protein product: CASSLAVVPTSSYEQYF. Looking up the rest from reference TRBV5-1 and TRBJ2-7 gives the full variable domain: KAGVTQTPRYLIKTRGQQVTLSCSPISGHRSVSWYQQTPGQGLQFLFEYFSETQRNKGNFPGRFSGRQFSNSRSEMNVSTLELGDSALYLCASSLAVVPTSSYEQYFGPGTRLTVT.

The V and J genes are TRBV4-3 and TRBJ1-3, with 9 bases lining up with TRBD1. The CDR3 totals 18 residues. Germline V gene lookup returns CDR1 LGHNA and CDR2 YSLEER. J was trimmed by 4 bases and V by 0 bases; bases with no gene match: 10. The CDR3 spells CASSQDRDRVLGGNTIYF. The CDR3 bases are TGCGCCAGCAGCCAAGATCGGGACAGGGTCCTTGGGGGAAACACCATATATTTT.

The chain joins TRBV7-3 to TRBJ2-5; D ambiguous. The DNA end is more similar to TRBJ2-7, so the J call may be wrong. This CDR3 has 15 residues. Germline CDR1 is SGHTA and CDR2 is FQGTGA. CDR3 nucleotide sequence: TGTGCCAGCAGCTTTTCAGGTGAAAGCTCCTACGAGCAGTACTTC. This translates into CASSFSGESSYEQYF.

The rearrangement links TRBV11-1 to TRBJ1-2; no firm D call. The germline V gene encodes CDR1 SGHAT and CDR2 FQDESV (reference sequence). CDR3 length: 11 residues. V lost 1 base and J 6 bases, leaving 3 bases between the germline ends. CDR3 in amino acids: CASSLGDGYTF. CDR3 coding DNA: TGTGCCAGCAGCTTAGGGGATGGCTACACCTTC.

The rearrangement uses TRBV4-3 and TRBJ1-2; 7 bases match TRBD1. The CDR3 spans 13 residues. Germline V gives CDR1 LGHNA, CDR2 YSLEER. With V trimmed by 4 bases and J by 4 bases, 3 bases remained unmatched. The CDR3 here is CASSPGTAYGYTF. The CDR3, as DNA: TGCGCCAGCAGCCCCGGGACAGCCTATGGCTACACCTTC.

V is TRBV13 and J is TRBJ2-7, with 8 bases fitting TRBD2. The DNA end favors TRBJ2-5, so the J call may be wrong. The CDR3 has 15 amino acids. CDR1 and CDR2 from the germline V gene are PRHDT and FYEKMQ (reference sequence). The DNA of the CDR3 is TGTGCCAGCAGCCCCGAAGCGGGAGTGGCAGAGACCCAGTACTTC. Protein: CASSPEAGVAETQYF.

J is TRBJ1-1 and V is TRBV11-2; D uncertain. V shed 5 bases and J shed 3 bases, with 4 bases lying between them. CDR1 is SGHAT and CDR2 is FQNNGV in the germline V gene. The CDR3 is 11 residues long. The CDR3 coding sequence is TGTGCCAGCAGCAGAGACACTGAAGCTTTCTTT. It translates to CASSRDTEAFF. Together with reference TRBV11-2 and TRBJ1-1, the CDR3 gives the full variable domain: EAGVAQSPRYKIIEKRQSVAFWCNPISGHATLYWYQQILGQGPKLLIQFQNNGVVDDSQLPKDRFSAERLKGVDSTLKIQPAKLEDSAVYLCASSRDTEAFFGQGTRLTVV.

This chain connects TRBV29-1 to TRBJ2-7, with D tentatively TRBD1 or TRBD2 (5 bases each). Trimming stripped 0 bases from V and 5 bases from J, with 11 bases between. This CDR3 comprises 13 residues. Germline CDR1 SQVTM, CDR2 ANQGSEA. The CDR3 is CSVEDRDGHEQYF. The CDR3 bases are TGCAGCGTTGAAGACAGGGACGGACACGAGCAGTACTTC.

The rearrangement joins TRBV7-8 to TRBJ1-2; no clear D. CDR1 and CDR2 (germline): SGHVS, FQNEAQ. The germline V and J ends were trimmed by 4 bases and 8 bases, with 14 bases remaining between them. The CDR3 sequence is 13 residues long. The CDR3 DNA follows: TGTGCCAGCAGCTCGGCAGGTTTCGGGGGCTACACCTTC. Protein: CASSSAGFGGYTF.

Points on this clone: This specimen includes other DNA sequences encoding the same CDR3. V usage is TRBV7-6 and J usage is TRBJ1-4, with 7 positions matching TRBD1. The length of the CDR3 is 15 residues. Unmatched junction bases numbered 4, after V lost 1 base and J lost 5 bases. Germline values: CDR1 SGHVS, CDR2 FNYEAQ. The CDR3 loop reads CASSLGTGSNEKLFF. CDR3 DNA: TGTGCCAGCAGCTTAGGGACAGGTTCCAATGAAAAACTGTTTTTT.

CDR3 nucleotide sequence: TGTGCCAGCAGTGGAGTGGGGGGACCGGCCTACGAGCAGTACTTC. Residues: CASSGVGGPAYEQYF. V is TRBV2 and J is TRBJ2-7; tentatively, D is TRBD2 (6 bases). CDR1 SNHLY and CDR2 FYNNEI come from the germline V gene. Trimming took off 4 bases at V and 2 bases at J, with 15 bases between the two ends. This CDR3 contains 15 residues.

The rearrangement uses TRBV7-2 and TRBJ2-7, with a weak D call TRBD1 (6 bases). CDR1 is SGHTA and CDR2 is FQGNSA in the germline V gene. V was shortened by 5 bases and J by 5 bases, with 10 bases between the two germline ends. The CDR3 loop spans 12 amino acids. The CDR3 nucleotides read TGTGCCAGCAGCCCCGGGACAAACGAGCAGTACTTC. Protein: CASSPGTNEQYF.

The rearrangement joins TRBV6-1 to TRBJ1-2; unclear D gene. The CDR3 totals 12 residues. V shed 3 bases and J shed 2 bases, with 4 bases lying between them. CDR1 is MNHNS and CDR2 is SASEGT in the germline V gene. CDR3 nucleotides: TGTGCCAGCAGTGACAGAAACTATGGCTACACCTTC. It codes for CASSDRNYGYTF.

Concerning this clone: At one end, the junction sequence differs from germline, possibly due to a read error. The V call is TRBV18, the J call TRBJ1-1, with 7 positions matching TRBD1. The CDR3 totals 15 residues. In germline, CDR1 is KGHSH, CDR2 LQKENI. Here the CDR3 DNA reads TGTGCCAGCTCACCACAGGGGACAGCTGGATTCCTGGATGGCTTT. Residues: CASSPQGTAGFLDGF.

The rearrangement links TRBV5-1 to TRBJ2-6; D gene unclear. The V end lost 0 bases, the J end lost 4 bases, and 14 bases lay between the germline ends. This CDR3 is 17 amino acids long. Germline V gene lookup returns CDR1 SGHRS and CDR2 YFSETQ. As DNA, the CDR3 is TGCGCCAGCAGCTTGGGGGCCCCGAAGGAGGGGGCCAACGTCCTGACTTTC. It is translated as CASSLGAPKEGANVLTF. Combining the CDR3 with reference TRBV5-1 and TRBJ2-6 gives the whole variable domain KAGVTQTPRYLIKTRGQQVTLSCSPISGHRSVSWYQQTPGQGLQFLFEYFSETQRNKGNFPGRFSGRQFSNSRSEMNVSTLELGDSALYLCASSLGAPKEGANVLTFGAGSRLTVL.

The rearrangement links TRBV9 to TRBJ2-2; 11 nucleotides line up with TRBD2. The CDR3 contains 15 residues. V was pared by 2 bases and J by 6 bases, with 3 bases of the junction left unmatched. CDR1 and CDR2 from the germline V gene are SGDLS and YYNGEE. CDR3 bases: TGTGCCAGCAGCGTTAGCGGGGGGGCGGCCGGGGAGCTGTTTTTT. The encoded protein is CASSVSGGAAGELFF.

This rearrangement joins TRBV28 to TRBJ2-1, with a tentative D call TRBD2 (6 bases). Germline lookup yields CDR1 MDHEN and CDR2 SYDVKM. The V end was cut by 5 bases, the J end by 6 bases, with 14 bases between. The CDR3 contains 14 residues. CDR3: CASSPGTRGNEQFF. The DNA for the CDR3 is TGTGCCAGCAGTCCCGGGACTCGTGGCAATGAGCAGTTCTTC.

The chain uses TRBV27 and TRBJ2-2, with 9 nucleotides matching TRBD1. Trimming took 5 bases from V and 4 from J; bases not matched to a gene: 11. There are 17 residues in the CDR3. Looked up from germline, CDR1 is MNHEY and CDR2 is SMNVEV (reference sequence). This CDR3 is CASSTIPGQGGTGELFF. CDR3 coding DNA: TGTGCCAGCAGTACAATACCGGGACAGGGTGGCACCGGGGAGCTGTTTTTT.

This clone was counted once. The J gene is TRBJ1-2, the V gene TRBV5-6; D gene ambiguous. The V end was cut by 2 bases, the J end by 0 bases, with 8 bases between. This CDR3 is built from 14 residues. Germline-derived CDR1 and CDR2 are SGHDT and YYEEEE. The CDR3 reads CASSFGRTNYGYTF. The CDR3 nucleotides are TGTGCCAGCAGCTTTGGCAGGACTAACTATGGCTACACCTTC.

The chain joins TRBV19 to TRBJ2-1; 7 bases line up with TRBD2. Trimming at V came to 3 bases and at J to 2 bases, leaving 7 bases not matched to a gene. CDR3 length: 16 amino acids. The germline V gene has CDR1 LNHDA and CDR2 SQIVND (reference sequence). The CDR3 DNA is TGTGCCAGTAGTATCGGGCGGGAGTGGGCCTACAATGAGCAGTTCTTC. Translation: CASSIGREWAYNEQFF.

V is TRBV11-2 and J is TRBJ2-5, with a tentative D call TRBD1 (6 bases). The germline V and J ends were trimmed by 5 bases and 4 bases, with 20 bases remaining between them. The CDR3 has 16 amino acids. Germline V lookup: CDR1 SGHAT, CDR2 FQNNGV. CDR3 residues: CASSHSRAAGVETQYF. The CDR3 DNA reads TGTGCCAGCAGCCACTCACGAGCGGCAGGGGTAGAGACCCAGTACTTC.

V usage is TRBV4-3 and J usage is TRBJ2-6, with D maybe TRBD1 (6 bases). The germline CDR1 and CDR2 sequences are LGHNA and YSLEER. Deletions cut 3 bases from V and 1 base from J, with 7 bases between. The CDR3 totals 15 residues. The CDR3: CASSQTGSGANVLTF. CDR3 coding DNA: TGCGCCAGCAGCCAGACAGGATCTGGGGCCAACGTCCTGACTTTC.